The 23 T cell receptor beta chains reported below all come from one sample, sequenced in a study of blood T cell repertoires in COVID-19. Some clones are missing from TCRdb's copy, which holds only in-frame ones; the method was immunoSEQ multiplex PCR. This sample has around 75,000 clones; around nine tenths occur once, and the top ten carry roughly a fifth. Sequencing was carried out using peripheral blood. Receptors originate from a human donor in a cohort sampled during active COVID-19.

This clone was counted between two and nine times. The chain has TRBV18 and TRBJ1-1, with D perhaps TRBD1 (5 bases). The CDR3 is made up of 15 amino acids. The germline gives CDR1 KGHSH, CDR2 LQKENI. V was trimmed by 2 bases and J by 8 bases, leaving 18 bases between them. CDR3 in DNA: TGTGCCAGCTCACCAGCGGAAGGACACAGAATAGAAGCTTTCTTT. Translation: CASSPAEGHRIEAFF.

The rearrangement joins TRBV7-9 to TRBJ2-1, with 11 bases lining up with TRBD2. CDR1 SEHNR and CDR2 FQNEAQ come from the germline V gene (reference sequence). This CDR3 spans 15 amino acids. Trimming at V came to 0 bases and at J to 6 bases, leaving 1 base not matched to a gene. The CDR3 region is CASSLASGRANEQFF. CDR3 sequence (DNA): TGTGCCAGCAGCTTAGCTAGCGGGAGGGCCAATGAGCAGTTCTTC.

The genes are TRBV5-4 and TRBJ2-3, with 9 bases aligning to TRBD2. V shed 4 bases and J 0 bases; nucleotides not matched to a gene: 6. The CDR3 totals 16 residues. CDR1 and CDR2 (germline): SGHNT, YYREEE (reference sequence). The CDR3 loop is CASSPVAGVSTDTQYF. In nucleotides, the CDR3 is TGTGCCAGCAGCCCGGTAGCGGGAGTAAGCACAGATACGCAGTATTTT.

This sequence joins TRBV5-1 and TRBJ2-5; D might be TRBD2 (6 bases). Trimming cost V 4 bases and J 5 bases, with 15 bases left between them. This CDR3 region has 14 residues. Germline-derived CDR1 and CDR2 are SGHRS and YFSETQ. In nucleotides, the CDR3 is TGCGCCAGCAGCCCAACTAGCACGGGTGAGACCCAGTACTTC. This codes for CASSPTSTGETQYF. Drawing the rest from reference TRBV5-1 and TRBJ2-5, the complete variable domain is KAGVTQTPRYLIKTRGQQVTLSCSPISGHRSVSWYQQTPGQGLQFLFEYFSETQRNKGNFPGRFSGRQFSNSRSEMNVSTLELGDSALYLCASSPTSTGETQYFGPGTRLLVL.

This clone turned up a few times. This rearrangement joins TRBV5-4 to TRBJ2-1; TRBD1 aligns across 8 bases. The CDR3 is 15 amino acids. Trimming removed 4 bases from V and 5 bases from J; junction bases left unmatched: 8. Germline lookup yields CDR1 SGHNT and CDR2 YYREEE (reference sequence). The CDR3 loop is CASSPRQGSDNEQFF. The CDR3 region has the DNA TGTGCCAGCAGCCCAAGACAGGGGTCGGACAATGAGCAGTTCTTC.

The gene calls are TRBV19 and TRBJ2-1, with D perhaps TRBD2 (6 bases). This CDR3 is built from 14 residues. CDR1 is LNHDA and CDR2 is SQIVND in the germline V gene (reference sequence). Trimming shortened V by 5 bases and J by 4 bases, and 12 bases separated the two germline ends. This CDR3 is CASSGVTRYNEQFF. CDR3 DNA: TGTGCCAGTAGTGGGGTGACTAGATACAATGAGCAGTTCTTC.

The CDR3: CASSKDSLYEQYF. CDR3 DNA sequence: TGTGCCAGCAGTAAGGACAGCTTGTACGAGCAGTACTTC. The chain combines TRBV2 with TRBJ2-7; D is perhaps TRBD1 (6 bases). The CDR3 extends over 13 amino acids. V lost 5 bases and J lost 4, with 12 bases in between. Germline assignment: CDR1 SNHLY and CDR2 FYNNEI. Supplemented by reference TRBV2 and TRBJ2-7, the full variable domain reads EPEVTQTPSHQVTQMGQEVILRCVPISNHLYFYWYRQILGQKVEFLVSFYNNEISEKSEIFDDQFSVERPDGSNFTLKIRSTKLEDSAMYFCASSKDSLYEQYFGPGTRLTVT.

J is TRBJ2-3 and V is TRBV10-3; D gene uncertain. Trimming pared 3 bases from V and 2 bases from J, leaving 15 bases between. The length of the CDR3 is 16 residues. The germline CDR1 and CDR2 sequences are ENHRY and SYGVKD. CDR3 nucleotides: TGTGCCATCAGTGACGGCTTGGGCTACACCACAGATACGCAGTATTTT. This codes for CAISDGLGYTTDTQYF.

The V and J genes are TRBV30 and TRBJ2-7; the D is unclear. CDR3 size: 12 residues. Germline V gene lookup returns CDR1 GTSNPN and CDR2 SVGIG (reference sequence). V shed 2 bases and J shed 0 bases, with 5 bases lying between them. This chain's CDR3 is CAWSSSSYEQYF. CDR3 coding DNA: TGTGCCTGGAGTTCCTCCTCCTACGAGCAGTACTTC.

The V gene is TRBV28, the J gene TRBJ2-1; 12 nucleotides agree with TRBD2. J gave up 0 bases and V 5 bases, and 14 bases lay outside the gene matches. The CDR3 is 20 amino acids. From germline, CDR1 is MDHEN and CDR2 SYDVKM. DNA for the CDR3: TGTGCCAGCAGTAGGATCTTGGGGGCTAGCGGGAGGGGCTCCTACAATGAGCAGTTCTTC. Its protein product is CASSRILGASGRGSYNEQFF.

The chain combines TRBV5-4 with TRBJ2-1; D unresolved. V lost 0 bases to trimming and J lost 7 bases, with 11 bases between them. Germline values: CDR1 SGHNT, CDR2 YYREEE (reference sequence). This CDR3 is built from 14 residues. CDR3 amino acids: CASSLAGTINEQFF. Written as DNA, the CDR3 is TGTGCCAGCAGCTTGGCCGGAACTATTAATGAGCAGTTCTTC.

The CDR3 region is CASSRAGGELFF. DNA for the CDR3: TGTGCCAGCAGCCGTGCGGGAGGGGAGCTGTTTTTT. The chain couples TRBV7-3 to TRBJ2-2; D possibly corresponds to TRBD2 (6 bases). Germline V lookup: CDR1 SGHTA, CDR2 FQGTGA. This CDR3 has 12 residues. The germline V and J ends were trimmed by 5 bases and 8 bases, with 9 bases remaining between them. The whole variable domain, remainder taken from reference TRBV7-3 and TRBJ2-2, is GAGVSQTPSNKVTEKGKYVELRCDPISGHTALYWYRQSLGQGPEFLIYFQGTGAADDSGLPNDRFFAVRPEGSVSTLKIQRTERGDSAVYLCASSRAGGELFFGEGSRLTVL.

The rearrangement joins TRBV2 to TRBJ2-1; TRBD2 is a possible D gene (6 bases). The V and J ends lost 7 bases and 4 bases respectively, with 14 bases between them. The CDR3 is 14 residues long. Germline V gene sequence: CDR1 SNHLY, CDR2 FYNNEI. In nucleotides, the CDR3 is TGTGCCAGCATGGCCGGGACTCCTTACAATGAGCAGTTCTTC. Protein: CASMAGTPYNEQFF.

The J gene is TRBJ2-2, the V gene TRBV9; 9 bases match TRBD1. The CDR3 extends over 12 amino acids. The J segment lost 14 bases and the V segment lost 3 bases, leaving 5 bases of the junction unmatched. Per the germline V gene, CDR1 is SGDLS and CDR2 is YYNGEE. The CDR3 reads CASSGDRAGLFF. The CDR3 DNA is TGTGCCAGCAGCGGGGACAGGGCAGGACTGTTTTTT.

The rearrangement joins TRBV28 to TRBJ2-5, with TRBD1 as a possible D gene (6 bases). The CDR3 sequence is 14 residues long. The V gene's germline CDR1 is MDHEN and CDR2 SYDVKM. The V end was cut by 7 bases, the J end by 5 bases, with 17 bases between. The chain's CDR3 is CASKQEGGGETQYF. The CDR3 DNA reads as TGTGCCAGCAAACAGGAAGGGGGTGGGGAGACCCAGTACTTC.

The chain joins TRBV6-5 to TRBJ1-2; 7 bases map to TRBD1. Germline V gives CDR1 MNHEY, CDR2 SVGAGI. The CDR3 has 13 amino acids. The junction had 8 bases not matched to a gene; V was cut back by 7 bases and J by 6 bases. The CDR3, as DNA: TGTGCCAGCACCTCCTACAGGGGACATGGCTACACCTTC. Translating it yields CASTSYRGHGYTF.

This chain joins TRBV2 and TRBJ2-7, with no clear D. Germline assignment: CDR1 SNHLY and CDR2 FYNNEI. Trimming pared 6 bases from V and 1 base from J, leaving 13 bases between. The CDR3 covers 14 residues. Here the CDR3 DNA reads TGTGCCAGCAGGCCCAACTCGGTATCCTACGAGCAGTACTTC. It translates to CASRPNSVSYEQYF.

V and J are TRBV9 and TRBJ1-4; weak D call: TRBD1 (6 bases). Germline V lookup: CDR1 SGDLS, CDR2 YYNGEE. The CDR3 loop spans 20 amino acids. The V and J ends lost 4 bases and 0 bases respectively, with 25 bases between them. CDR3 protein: CASSPHPVGGALATNEKLFF. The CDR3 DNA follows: TGTGCCAGCAGCCCTCACCCGGTTGGGGGCGCACTGGCAACTAATGAAAAACTGTTTTTT. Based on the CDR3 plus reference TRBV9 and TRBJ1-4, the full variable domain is DSGVTQTPKHLITATGQRVTLRCSPRSGDLSVYWYQQSLDQGLQFLIQYYNGEERAKGNILERFSAQQFPDLHSELNLSSLELGDSALYFCASSPHPVGGALATNEKLFFGSGTQLSVL.

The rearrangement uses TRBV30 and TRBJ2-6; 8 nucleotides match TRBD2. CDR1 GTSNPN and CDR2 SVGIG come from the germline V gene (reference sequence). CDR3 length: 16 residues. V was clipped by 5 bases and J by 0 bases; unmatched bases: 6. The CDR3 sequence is CAWGTSVNSGANVLTF. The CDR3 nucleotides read TGTGCCTGGGGGACTAGTGTGAACTCTGGGGCCAACGTCCTGACTTTC.

The CDR3 nucleotides are TGTGCCAGCACCAAAGGGGACAGGGGTGTAGTCTACAATGAGCAGTTCTTC. Protein: CASTKGDRGVVYNEQFF. The chain employs TRBV21-1 and TRBJ2-1; TRBD1, the table's D call, was not compared with the DNA. TRBV21-1 is shown as a pseudogene. The CDR3 has 17 amino acids.

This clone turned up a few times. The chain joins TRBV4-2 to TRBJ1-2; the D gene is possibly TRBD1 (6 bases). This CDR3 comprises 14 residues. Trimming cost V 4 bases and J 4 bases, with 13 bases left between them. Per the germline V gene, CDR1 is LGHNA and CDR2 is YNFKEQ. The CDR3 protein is CASSPDSGGYGYTF. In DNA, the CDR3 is TGTGCCAGCAGCCCGGACAGTGGTGGCTATGGCTACACCTTC.

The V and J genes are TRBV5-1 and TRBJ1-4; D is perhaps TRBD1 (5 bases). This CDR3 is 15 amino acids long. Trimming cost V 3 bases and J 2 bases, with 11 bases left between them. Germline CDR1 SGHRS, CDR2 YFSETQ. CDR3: CASSSKGVTNEKLFF. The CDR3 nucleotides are TGCGCCAGCAGCTCCAAAGGGGTGACTAATGAAAAACTGTTTTTT.

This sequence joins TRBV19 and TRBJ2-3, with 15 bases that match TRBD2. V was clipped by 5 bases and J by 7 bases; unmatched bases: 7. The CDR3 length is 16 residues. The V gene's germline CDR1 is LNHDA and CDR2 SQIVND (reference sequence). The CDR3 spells CASSFGLAGGLYTQYF. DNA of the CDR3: TGTGCCAGTAGTTTCGGACTAGCGGGAGGGCTGTATACGCAGTATTTT.